These 14 T cell receptor beta chains were sequenced from one sample in a study of blood T cell repertoires in COVID-19. The table came from immunoSEQ multiplex PCR; TCRdb's copy has only in-frame clones and leaves some out. The top ten clones hold 15% to 20% of a sample with 150,000 to 200,000 clones, more than 75% of them seen once. Sample: peripheral blood. The receptors derive from a man aged 55 to 70 with active or convalescent COVID-19.

V and J are TRBV5-1 and TRBJ2-1; tentative D call: TRBD2 (5 bases). The CDR3 is 15 amino acids. The ends were cut back, 0 bases at V and 0 bases at J, with 7 bases in the middle. Germline V gene sequence: CDR1 SGHRS, CDR2 YFSETQ. The CDR3 DNA follows: TGCGCCAGCAGCTTGGAGCGGACCTCCTACAATGAGCAGTTCTTC. Amino acid sequence: CASSLERTSYNEQFF. Combining the CDR3 with reference TRBV5-1 and TRBJ2-1 gives the whole variable domain KAGVTQTPRYLIKTRGQQVTLSCSPISGHRSVSWYQQTPGQGLQFLFEYFSETQRNKGNFPGRFSGRQFSNSRSEMNVSTLELGDSALYLCASSLERTSYNEQFFGPGTRLTVL.

This clone was observed a single time. This chain links TRBV25-1 with TRBJ2-1, with 11 bases lining up with TRBD1. The CDR3 totals 14 residues. The V and J ends lost 5 bases and 8 bases, in that order; junction bases with no gene match: 5. The germline V gene encodes CDR1 MGHDK and CDR2 SYGVNS. The DNA of the CDR3 is TGTGCCAGCAGTAGGACAGGGGGCGGGGATGAGCAGTTCTTC. Its translation: CASSRTGGGDEQFF.

This sequence joins TRBV3-1 (or the pseudogene TRBV3-2) and TRBJ2-5; D is unclear. The ends were cut back, 0 bases at V and 7 bases at J, with 15 bases in the middle. The CDR3 spans 15 residues. Germline lookup yields CDR1 LGHDT and CDR2 YNNKEL (reference sequence). DNA for the CDR3: TGTGCCAGCAGCCAAGATCGAGGATTATTGGGGACCCAGTACTTC. Protein sequence: CASSQDRGLLGTQYF.

As for this clone: Other DNA sequences in this specimen translate into the identical CDR3. The chain carries TRBV6-5 and TRBJ1-5; 10 bases agree with TRBD1. V dropped 4 bases and J dropped 5; count of bases not matched to a gene: 2. There are 14 residues in the CDR3. CDR1 and CDR2 from the germline V gene are MNHEY and SVGAGI. In DNA form, the CDR3 reads TGTGCCAGCAGTTTGGGACAGGGGCATCAGCCCCAGCATTTT. This codes for CASSLGQGHQPQHF.

The genes are TRBV7-2 and TRBJ2-7, with 10 bases fitting TRBD1. After removal of 2 bases from V and 9 bases from J, the junction contained 13 bases not matched to a gene. The CDR3 sequence is 16 residues long. CDR1 is SGHTA and CDR2 is FQGNSA in the germline V gene. CDR3 sequence (DNA): TGTGCCAGCAGCTTAAATACGGGACAGGGGAGTCGTCGGCAGTACTTC. Its protein product is CASSLNTGQGSRRQYF.

The chain uses TRBV10-2 and TRBJ2-1; 7 positions match TRBD1. The CDR3 has 15 amino acids. With 7 bases clipped from V and 1 base from J, the junction kept 7 bases outside the gene matches. CDR1 is WSHSY, CDR2 SAAADI, per germline. CDR3 protein: CASMTQGFSYNEQFF. CDR3 in DNA: TGCGCCAGCATGACACAGGGGTTTTCCTACAATGAGCAGTTCTTC.

This sequence joins TRBV5-1 and TRBJ1-3; D is unclear. V gave up 0 bases and J gave up 0 bases, with 7 bases separating them. CDR1 is SGHRS, CDR2 YFSETQ, per germline. The CDR3 is 15 amino acids. The CDR3 sequence is CASSLAPDSGNTIYF. The CDR3 DNA reads as TGCGCCAGCAGCTTGGCGCCAGACTCTGGAAACACCATATATTTT.

This chain joins TRBV4-1 and TRBJ1-1, with TRBD1 identical over 9 bases. With 6 bases clipped from V and 5 bases from J, the junction kept 4 bases outside the gene matches. The CDR3 loop spans 13 amino acids. Germline V gives CDR1 MGHRA, CDR2 YSYEKL. The DNA of the CDR3 is TGCGCCAGCAGGGGGACAGGGAAGACTGAAGCTTTCTTT. This gives the protein CASRGTGKTEAFF.

The chain employs TRBV10-1 and TRBJ2-7, with 7 bases fitting TRBD1. Germline lookup yields CDR1 WNHNN and CDR2 SYGVQD (reference sequence). CDR3 length: 16 residues. V lost 3 bases and J lost 6; bases outside the gene matches: 14. CDR3 amino acids: CASSDFQFGTVGEQYF. CDR3 in DNA: TGCGCCAGCAGTGATTTTCAGTTTGGGACAGTCGGCGAGCAGTACTTC.

The rearrangement links TRBV7-6 to TRBJ1-1; maybe TRBD1 (6 bases). Looked up from germline, CDR1 is SGHVS and CDR2 is FNYEAQ. The CDR3 totals 15 residues. Trimming removed 5 bases at V and 4 bases at J, with 17 bases between. This chain's CDR3 is CASSRAAQGITEAFF. CDR3 nucleotide sequence: TGTGCCAGCAGCCGGGCGGCGCAGGGGATCACTGAAGCTTTCTTT.

This chain connects TRBV3-1 (or the pseudogene TRBV3-2) to TRBJ1-1; the D gene is possibly TRBD1 (6 bases). The V end was cut by 4 bases, the J end by 6 bases, with 12 bases between. The CDR3 is 13 amino acids. The germline V gene has CDR1 LGHDT and CDR2 YNNKEL (reference sequence). The CDR3: CASSLEQGSEAFF. The CDR3 nucleotides read TGTGCCAGCAGCCTCGAACAGGGTTCTGAAGCTTTCTTT.

This chain uses TRBV5-1 with TRBJ1-5; tentatively, D is TRBD1 (5 bases). CDR3 length: 14 amino acids. CDR1 is SGHRS, CDR2 YFSETQ, per germline. Trimming shortened V by 0 bases and J by 4 bases, and 8 bases separated the two germline ends. The DNA for the CDR3 is TGCGCCAGCAGCTTGGGACAGTTTAATCAGCCCCAGCATTTT. Translated: CASSLGQFNQPQHF.

V usage is TRBV5-1 and J usage is TRBJ1-2; TRBD1 is a possible D gene (6 bases). CDR3 size: 15 residues. V was trimmed by 0 bases and J by 3 bases, leaving 12 bases between them. CDR1 is SGHRS, CDR2 YFSETQ, per germline. In nucleotides, the CDR3 is TGCGCCAGCAGCTTGGTGCCAGGGGTGGACTATGGCTACACCTTC. This gives the protein CASSLVPGVDYGYTF.

The chain employs TRBV14 and TRBJ2-7; perhaps TRBD1 as D (6 bases). CDR3 length equals 13 residues. Trimming shortened V by 6 bases and J by 3 bases, and 12 bases separated the two germline ends. Per the germline V gene, CDR1 is SGHDN and CDR2 is FVKESK. CDR3 residues: CASRPLQGYEQYF. As DNA, the CDR3 is TGTGCCAGCAGACCATTACAGGGCTACGAGCAGTACTTC.